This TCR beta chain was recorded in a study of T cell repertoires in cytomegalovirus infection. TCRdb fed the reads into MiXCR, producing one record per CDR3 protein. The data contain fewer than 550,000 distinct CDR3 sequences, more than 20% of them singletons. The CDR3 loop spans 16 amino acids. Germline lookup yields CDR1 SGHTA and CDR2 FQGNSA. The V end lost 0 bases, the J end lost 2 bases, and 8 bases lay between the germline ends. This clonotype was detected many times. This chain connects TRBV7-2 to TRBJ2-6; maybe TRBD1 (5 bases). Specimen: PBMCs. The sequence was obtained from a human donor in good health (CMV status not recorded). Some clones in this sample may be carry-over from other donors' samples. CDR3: CASSLAGPAGANVLTF. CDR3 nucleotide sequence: TGTGCCAGCAGCTTAGCGGGGCCAGCTGGGGCCAACGTCCTGACTTTC.